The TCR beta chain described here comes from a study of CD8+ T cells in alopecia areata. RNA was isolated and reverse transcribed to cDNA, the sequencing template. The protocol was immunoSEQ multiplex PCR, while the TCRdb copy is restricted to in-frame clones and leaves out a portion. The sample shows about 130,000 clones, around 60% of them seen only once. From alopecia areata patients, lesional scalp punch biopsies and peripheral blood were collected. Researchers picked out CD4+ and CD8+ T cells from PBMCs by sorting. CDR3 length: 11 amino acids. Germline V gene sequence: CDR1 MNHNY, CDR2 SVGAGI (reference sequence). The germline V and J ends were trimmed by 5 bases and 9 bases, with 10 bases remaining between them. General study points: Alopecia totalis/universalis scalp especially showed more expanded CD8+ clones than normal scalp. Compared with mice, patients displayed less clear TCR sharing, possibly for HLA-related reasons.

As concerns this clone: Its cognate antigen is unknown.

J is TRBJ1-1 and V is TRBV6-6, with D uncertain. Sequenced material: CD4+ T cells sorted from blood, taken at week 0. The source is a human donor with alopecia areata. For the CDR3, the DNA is TGTGCCAGCAGTACCCTGCAAAAAGCTTTCTTT. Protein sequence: CASSTLQKAFF.